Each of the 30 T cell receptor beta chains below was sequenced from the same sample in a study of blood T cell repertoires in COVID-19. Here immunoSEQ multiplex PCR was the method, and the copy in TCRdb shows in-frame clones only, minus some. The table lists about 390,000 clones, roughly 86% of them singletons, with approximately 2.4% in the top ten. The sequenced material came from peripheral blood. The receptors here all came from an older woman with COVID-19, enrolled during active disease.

In DNA form, the CDR3 reads TGTGCCAGCAGTTATCGGGGATACGTCGACGAGCAGTACTTC. It encodes CASSYRGYVDEQYF. This rearrangement joins TRBV6-9 to TRBJ2-7; TRBD2 is a possible D gene (5 bases). The V gene lost 2 bases and the J gene lost 5 bases, with 13 bases spanning the gap. Germline CDR1 MNHGY, CDR2 SVAAGI. The CDR3 sequence is 14 residues long.

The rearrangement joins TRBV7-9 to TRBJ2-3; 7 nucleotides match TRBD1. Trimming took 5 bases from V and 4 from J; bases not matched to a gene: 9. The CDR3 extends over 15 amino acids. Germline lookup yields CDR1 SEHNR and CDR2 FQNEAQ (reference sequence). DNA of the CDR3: TGTGCCAGCAGCCTTCGGGCAGGGGGACCAGATACGCAGTATTTT. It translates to CASSLRAGGPDTQYF.

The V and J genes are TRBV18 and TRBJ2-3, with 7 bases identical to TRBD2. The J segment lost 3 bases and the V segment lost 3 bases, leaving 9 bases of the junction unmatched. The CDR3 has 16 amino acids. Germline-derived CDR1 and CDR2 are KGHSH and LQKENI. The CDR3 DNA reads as TGTGCCAGCTCACCGGGGGGGAAAATGTCGACAGATACGCAGTATTTT. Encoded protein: CASSPGGKMSTDTQYF. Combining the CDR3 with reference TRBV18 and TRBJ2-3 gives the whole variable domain NAGVMQNPRHLVRRRGQEARLRCSPMKGHSHVYWYRQLPEEGLKFMVYLQKENIIDESGMPKERFSAEFPKEGPSILRIQQVVRGDSAAYFCASSPGGKMSTDTQYFGPGTRLTVL.

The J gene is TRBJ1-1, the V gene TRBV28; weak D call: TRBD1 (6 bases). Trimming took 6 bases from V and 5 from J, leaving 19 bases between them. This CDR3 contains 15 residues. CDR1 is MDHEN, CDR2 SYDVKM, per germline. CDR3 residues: CASSRSGGALTEAFF. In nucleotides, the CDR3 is TGTGCCAGCAGCCGATCTGGGGGGGCGCTGACTGAAGCTTTCTTT.

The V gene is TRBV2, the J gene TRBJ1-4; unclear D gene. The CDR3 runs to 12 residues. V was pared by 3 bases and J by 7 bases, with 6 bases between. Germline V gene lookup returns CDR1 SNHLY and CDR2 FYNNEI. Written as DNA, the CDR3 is TGTGCCAGCAGTGACCTTAGTGAAAAACTGTTTTTT. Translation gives CASSDLSEKLFF. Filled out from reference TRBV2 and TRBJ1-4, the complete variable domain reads EPEVTQTPSHQVTQMGQEVILRCVPISNHLYFYWYRQILGQKVEFLVSFYNNEISEKSEIFDDQFSVERPDGSNFTLKIRSTKLEDSAMYFCASSDLSEKLFFGSGTQLSVL.

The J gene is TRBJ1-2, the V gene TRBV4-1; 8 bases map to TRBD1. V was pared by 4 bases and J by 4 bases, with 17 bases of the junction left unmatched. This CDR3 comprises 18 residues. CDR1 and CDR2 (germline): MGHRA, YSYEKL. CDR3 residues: CASSPGSFNRGGGYGYTF. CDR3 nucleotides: TGCGCCAGCAGCCCCGGGTCATTTAACAGGGGGGGTGGCTATGGCTACACCTTC.

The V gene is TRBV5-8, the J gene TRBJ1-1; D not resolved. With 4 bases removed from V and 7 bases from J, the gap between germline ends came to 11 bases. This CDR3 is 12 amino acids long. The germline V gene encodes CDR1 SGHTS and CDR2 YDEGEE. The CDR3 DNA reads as TGTGCCAGCAGCCGTAGACTCCTTGAAGCTTTCTTT. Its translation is CASSRRLLEAFF.

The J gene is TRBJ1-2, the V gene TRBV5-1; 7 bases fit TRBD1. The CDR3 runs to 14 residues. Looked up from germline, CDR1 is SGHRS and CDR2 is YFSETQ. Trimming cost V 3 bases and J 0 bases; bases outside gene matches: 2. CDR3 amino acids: CASSSGTANYGYTF. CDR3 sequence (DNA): TGCGCCAGCAGCTCCGGGACAGCTAACTATGGCTACACCTTC. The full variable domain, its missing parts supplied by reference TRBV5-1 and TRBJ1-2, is KAGVTQTPRYLIKTRGQQVTLSCSPISGHRSVSWYQQTPGQGLQFLFEYFSETQRNKGNFPGRFSGRQFSNSRSEMNVSTLELGDSALYLCASSSGTANYGYTFGSGTRLTVV.

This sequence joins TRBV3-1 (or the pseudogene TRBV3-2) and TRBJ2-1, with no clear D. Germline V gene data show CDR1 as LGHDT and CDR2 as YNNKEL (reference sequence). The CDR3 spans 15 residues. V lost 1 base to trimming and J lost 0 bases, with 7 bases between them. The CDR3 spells CASSQVTSSYNEQFF. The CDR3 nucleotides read TGTGCCAGCAGCCAAGTCACCAGCTCCTACAATGAGCAGTTCTTC.

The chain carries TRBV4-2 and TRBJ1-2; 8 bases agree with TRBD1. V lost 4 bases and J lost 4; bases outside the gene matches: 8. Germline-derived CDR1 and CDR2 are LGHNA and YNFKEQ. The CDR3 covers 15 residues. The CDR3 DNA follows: TGTGCCAGCAGCCTGACAGGGGATCATGGCTATGGCTACACCTTC. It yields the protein CASSLTGDHGYGYTF.

Written as DNA, the CDR3 is TGTGCCAGCAGCTTGACGCGGGGGGTCACAGATACGCAGTATTTT. Protein product: CASSLTRGVTDTQYF. V is TRBV5-6 and J is TRBJ2-3; 8 nucleotides match TRBD2. Germline trimming cut 1 base from V and 2 bases from J; bases unmatched to any gene: 3. Germline V gives CDR1 SGHDT, CDR2 YYEEEE. The CDR3 spans 15 residues.

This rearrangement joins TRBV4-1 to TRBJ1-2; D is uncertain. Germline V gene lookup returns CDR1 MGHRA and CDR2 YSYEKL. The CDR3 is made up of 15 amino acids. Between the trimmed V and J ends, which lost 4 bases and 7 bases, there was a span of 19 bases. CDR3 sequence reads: CASSREEQLRRGYTF. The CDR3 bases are TGCGCCAGCAGCCGGGAGGAACAGTTGAGGCGTGGCTACACCTTC.

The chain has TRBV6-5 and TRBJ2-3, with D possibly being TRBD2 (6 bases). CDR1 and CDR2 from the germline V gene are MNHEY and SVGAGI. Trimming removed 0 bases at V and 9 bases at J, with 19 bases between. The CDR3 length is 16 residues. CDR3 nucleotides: TGTGCCAGCAGTTACTCATTAGGAGCGGGTTCCAACACGCAGTATTTT. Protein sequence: CASSYSLGAGSNTQYF.

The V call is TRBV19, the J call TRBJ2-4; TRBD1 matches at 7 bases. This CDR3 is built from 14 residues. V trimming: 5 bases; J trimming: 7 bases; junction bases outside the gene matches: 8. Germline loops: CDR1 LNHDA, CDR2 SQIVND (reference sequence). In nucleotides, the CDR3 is TGTGCCAGTAGTCCCCGGACAGGTTGGAACATTCAGTACTTC. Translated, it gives CASSPRTGWNIQYF.

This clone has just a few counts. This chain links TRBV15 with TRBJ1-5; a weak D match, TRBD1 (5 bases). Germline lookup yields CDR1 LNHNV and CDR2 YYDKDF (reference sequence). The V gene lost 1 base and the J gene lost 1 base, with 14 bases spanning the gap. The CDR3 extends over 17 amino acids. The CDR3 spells CATSRVGGAYSNQPQHF. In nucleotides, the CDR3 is TGTGCCACCAGCAGAGTAGGAGGGGCCTACAGCAATCAGCCCCAGCATTTT. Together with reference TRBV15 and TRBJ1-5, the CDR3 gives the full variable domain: DAMVIQNPRYQVTQFGKPVTLSCSQTLNHNVMYWYQQKSSQAPKLLFHYYDKDFNNEADTPDNFQSRRPNTSFCFLDIRSPGLGDTAMYLCATSRVGGAYSNQPQHFGDGTRLSIL.

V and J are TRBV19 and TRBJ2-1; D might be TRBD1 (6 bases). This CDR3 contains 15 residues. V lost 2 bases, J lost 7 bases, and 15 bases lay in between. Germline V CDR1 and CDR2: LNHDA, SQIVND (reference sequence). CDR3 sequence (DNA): TGTGCCAGTAGTATAATGGGGGCCAACGGAAATGAGCAGTTCTTC. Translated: CASSIMGANGNEQFF.

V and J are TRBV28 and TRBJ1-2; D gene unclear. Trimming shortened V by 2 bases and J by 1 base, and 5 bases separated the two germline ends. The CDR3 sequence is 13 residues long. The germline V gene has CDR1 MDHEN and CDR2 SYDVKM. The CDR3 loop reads CASSLQVNYGYTF. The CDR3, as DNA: TGTGCCAGCAGTTTACAGGTTAACTATGGCTACACCTTC.

CDR3: CASSLVVAGGQETQYF. The CDR3 DNA is TGCGCCAGCAGCTTGGTTGTAGCGGGGGGCCAAGAGACCCAGTACTTC. The V call is TRBV5-1, the J call TRBJ2-5; TRBD2 matches at 10 bases. The CDR3 covers 16 residues. CDR1 is SGHRS, CDR2 YFSETQ, per germline. V lost 0 bases to trimming and J lost 1 base; unmatched junction nucleotides: 3.

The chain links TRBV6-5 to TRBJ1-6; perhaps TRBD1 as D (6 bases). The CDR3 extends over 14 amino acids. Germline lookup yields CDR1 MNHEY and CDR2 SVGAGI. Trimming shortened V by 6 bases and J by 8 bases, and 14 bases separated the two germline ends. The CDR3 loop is CASRGRGGDSPLHF. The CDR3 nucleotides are TGTGCCAGCAGAGGACGAGGGGGGGATTCACCCCTCCACTTT.

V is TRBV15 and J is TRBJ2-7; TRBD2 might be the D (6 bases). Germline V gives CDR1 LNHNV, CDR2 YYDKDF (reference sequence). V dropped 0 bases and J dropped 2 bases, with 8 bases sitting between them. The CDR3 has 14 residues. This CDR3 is CATSRDTGAYEQYF. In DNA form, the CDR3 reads TGTGCCACCAGCAGAGATACGGGGGCCTACGAGCAGTACTTC.

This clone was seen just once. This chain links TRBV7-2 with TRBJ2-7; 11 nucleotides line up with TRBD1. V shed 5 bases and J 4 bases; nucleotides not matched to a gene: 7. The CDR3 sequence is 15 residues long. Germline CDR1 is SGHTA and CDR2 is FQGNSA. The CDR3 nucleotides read TGTGCCAGCAGCGTAGAAGGGACAGGGGGATACGAGCAGTACTTC. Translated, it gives CASSVEGTGGYEQYF.

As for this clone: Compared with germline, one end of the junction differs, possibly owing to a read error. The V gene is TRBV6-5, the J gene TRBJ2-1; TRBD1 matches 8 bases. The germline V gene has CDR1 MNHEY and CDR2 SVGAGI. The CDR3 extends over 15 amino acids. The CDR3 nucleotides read TGCGCCAGCAGCGCGGGACAGGCCATAGTCCATGAGCAGTTCTTC. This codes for CASSAGQAIVHEQFF.

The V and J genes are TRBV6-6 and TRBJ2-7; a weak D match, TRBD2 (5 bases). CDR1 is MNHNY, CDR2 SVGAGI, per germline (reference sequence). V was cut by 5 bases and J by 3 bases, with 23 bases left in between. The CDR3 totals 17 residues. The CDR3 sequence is CASSLYQPGSRSYEQYF. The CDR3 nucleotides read TGTGCCAGCAGTCTTTACCAACCGGGATCTCGGAGCTACGAGCAGTACTTC.

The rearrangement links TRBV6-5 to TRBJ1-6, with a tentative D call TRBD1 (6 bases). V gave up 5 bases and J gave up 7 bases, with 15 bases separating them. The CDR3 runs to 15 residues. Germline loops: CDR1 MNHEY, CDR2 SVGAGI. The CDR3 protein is CASSHTGQKNSPLHF. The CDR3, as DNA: TGTGCCAGCAGTCACACTGGACAGAAAAATTCACCCCTCCACTTT.

The CDR3 sequence: CASSLGQGNFEKLFF. The DNA for the CDR3 is TGTGCCAGCTCACTAGGACAGGGAAACTTTGAAAAACTGTTTTTT. The chain has TRBV18 and TRBJ1-4, with TRBD1 matching over 8 bases. Germline V gene lookup returns CDR1 KGHSH and CDR2 LQKENI. CDR3 length equals 15 residues. J lost 7 bases, V lost 4 bases, and 8 bases had no gene match.

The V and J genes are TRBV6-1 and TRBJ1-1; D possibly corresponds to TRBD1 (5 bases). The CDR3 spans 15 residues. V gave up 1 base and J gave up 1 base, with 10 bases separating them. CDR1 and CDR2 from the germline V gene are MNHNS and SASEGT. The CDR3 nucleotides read TGTGCCAGCAGTGAAGTATGGACACGGAACACTGAAGCTTTCTTT. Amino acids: CASSEVWTRNTEAFF.

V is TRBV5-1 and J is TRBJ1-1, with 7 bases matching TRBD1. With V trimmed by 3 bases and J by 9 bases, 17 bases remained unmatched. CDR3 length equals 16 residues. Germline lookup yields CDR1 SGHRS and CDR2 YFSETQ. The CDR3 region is CASSSNMLAGQAKAFF. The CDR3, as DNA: TGCGCCAGCAGCTCCAACATGCTTGCCGGACAGGCAAAAGCTTTCTTT.

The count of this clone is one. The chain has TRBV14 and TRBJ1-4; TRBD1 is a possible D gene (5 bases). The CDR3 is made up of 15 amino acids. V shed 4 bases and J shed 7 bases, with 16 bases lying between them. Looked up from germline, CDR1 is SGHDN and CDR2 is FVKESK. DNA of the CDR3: TGTGCCAGCAGCCTATTCCAGGGTGTGGGTGAAAAACTGTTTTTT. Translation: CASSLFQGVGEKLFF.

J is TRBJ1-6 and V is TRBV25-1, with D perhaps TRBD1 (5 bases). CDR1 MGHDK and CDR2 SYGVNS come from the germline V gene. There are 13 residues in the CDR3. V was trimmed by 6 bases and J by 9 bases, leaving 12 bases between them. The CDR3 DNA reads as TGTGCCAGCAGCCGCCAGGGCTTTTCACCCCTCCACTTT. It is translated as CASSRQGFSPLHF.

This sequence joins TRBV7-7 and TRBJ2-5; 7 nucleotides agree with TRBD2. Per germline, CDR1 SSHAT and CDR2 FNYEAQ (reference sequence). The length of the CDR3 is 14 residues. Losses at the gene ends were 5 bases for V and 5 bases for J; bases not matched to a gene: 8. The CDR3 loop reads CASSPGLGGETQYF. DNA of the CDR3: TGTGCCAGCAGCCCAGGACTAGGCGGGGAGACCCAGTACTTC.